This T cell receptor (beta chain) was observed in a study of CD4+ T cells in melanoma. Profiling relied on immunoSEQ multiplex PCR, and the TCRdb table lists in-frame clones only, not all of them. The sample shows several thousand clones, 62% of them seen only once. CDR1 is MNHEY and CDR2 is SMNVEV in the germline V gene (reference sequence). Germline trimming cut 1 base from V and 6 bases from J; bases unmatched to any gene: 9. The CDR3 covers 18 residues. The chain employs TRBV27 and TRBJ2-1, with 13 bases lining up with TRBD2. The sequence was collected from a human donor with melanoma. The sample taken for sequencing was cells from a culture (not recorded whether cultured in vitro). The CDR3 coding sequence is TGTGCCAGCAGTTTATTAAAAACCGGGACTAGCGGGGTCAATGAGCAGTTCTTC. This gives the protein CASSLLKTGTSGVNEQFF.